A selection of T cell receptor beta chains follows, all from one sample in a study of human T cells and chemical hapten exposure. One entry per CDR3 protein, called by TCRdb with MiXCR from the RACE reads. The sample lists 80,000 or so distinct CDR3 sequences; roughly 10% were seen once. The material was whole blood, obtained in connection with sensitization to the hapten diphenylcyclopropenone (DPC). All receptors come from a woman in her 50s with alopecia areata. Some clones in this sample may be carry-over from other donors' samples. Both conserved end residues are part of each CDR3. Fields, in order: V gene, D gene, clone size, J gene, CDR3 DNA, CDR3 protein. The D gene is left open where the match is weak. Only some rows state a clone size, as once, few, many or a class for expanded clones.

TRBV20-1,-,-,TRBJ2-1,TGCAGTGCTAGAGATCACAACGGGGGGCGGTTCTTC,CSARDHNGGRFF
TRBV21-1,-,-,TRBJ2-3,TGTGCCAGCAGCAAAGTACGGGGTCTCCGAGATACGCAGTATTTT,CASSKVRGLRDTQYF
TRBV12-3/TRBV12-4,-,many,TRBJ1-5,TGTGCCAGCAGGCAGACTAGGCATCAGCCCCAGCATTTT,CASRQTRHQPQHF
TRBV29-1,TRBD2,few,TRBJ2-3,TGCAGCGTTTTCGAGCGGGAGGGCCTCAGCTTACCGATTGATACGCAGTATTTT,CSVFEREGLSLPIDTQYF
TRBV7-8,-,-,TRBJ2-1,TGTGCCAGCAGGACTAGATCCAATGAGCAGTTCTTC,CASRTRSNEQFF
TRBV2,TRBD1,many,TRBJ1-4,TGTGCCAGCAACCGACAGGGTGGGGGAAATGAAAAACTGTTTTTT,CASNRQGGGNEKLFF
TRBV19,TRBD1,-,TRBJ2-1,TGTGCCAGTAGTATAGCCCAGGGGGCATACAATGAGCAGTTCTTC,CASSIAQGAYNEQFF
TRBV3-1,TRBD1,many,TRBJ1-2,TGTGCCAGCAGCCGACAAACAGGGGGCACCTATGGCTACACCTTC,CASSRQTGGTYGYTF
TRBV5-1,-,-,TRBJ1-5,TGCGCCAGCAGCTTGGAGGGAACTCAGCCCCAGCATTTT,CASSLEGTQPQHF
TRBV19,TRBD1,-,TRBJ2-7,TGTGCCAGTAGACGGGACAGCCGTCCCTACGAGCAGTACTTC,CASRRDSRPYEQYF
TRBV6-2/TRBV6-3,TRBD1,few,TRBJ1-1,TGTGCCAGCCTTTCAGGGGGGAGGAACACTGAAGCTTTCTTT,CASLSGGRNTEAFF
TRBV29-1,TRBD2,many,TRBJ2-1,TGCAGCGTTGCTGGGACTAGCGGGAGTCGACTCTACAATGAGCAGTTCTTC,CSVAGTSGSRLYNEQFF
TRBV11-2,-,many,TRBJ1-5,TGTGCCAGCAGCGTAAACAACGTCAATCAGCCCCAGCATTTT,CASSVNNVNQPQHF
TRBV18,-,many,TRBJ1-2,TGTGCCAGCTCACCACGGGGACGGGATCGCTACACCTTC,CASSPRGRDRYTF
TRBV2,-,-,TRBJ2-2,TGTGCCAGCAGTGCCGGGACATCGAACACCGGGGAGCTGTTTTTT,CASSAGTSNTGELFF
TRBV7-2,TRBD1,-,TRBJ2-7,TGTGCCAGCAGCTTGCCCAGGACAGGGGGTAACTACGAGCAGTACTTC,CASSLPRTGGNYEQYF
TRBV6-5,TRBD2,few,TRBJ2-3,TGTGCCAGCAGGTCCGGGGGGGCCAGCACAGATACGCAGTATTTT,CASRSGGASTDTQYF
TRBV4-2,-,-,TRBJ1-4,TGTGCCAGCAGCCAAGATCAGAGAGAAAAACTGTTTTTT,CASSQDQREKLFF
TRBV7-2,-,many,TRBJ1-6,TGTGCCAGCAGCGCTGGACAGCCATATAATTCACCCCTCCACTTT,CASSAGQPYNSPLHF
TRBV2,-,few,TRBJ2-1,TGTGCCAGCAACAACCCAGGCGGAGTAAGCAATGAGCAGTTCTTC,CASNNPGGVSNEQFF
TRBV5-5,TRBD2,many,TRBJ2-3,TGTGCCAGCAGTCCACGACTAGCGGGGGGCAGCACAGATACGCAGTATTTT,CASSPRLAGGSTDTQYF
TRBV28,-,many,TRBJ2-5,TGTGCCAGCAGTATCCGCGAGACCCAGTACTTC,CASSIRETQYF
TRBV29-1,-,-,TRBJ2-2,TGCAGCGTTGATGGGGCAGGGTACGCCGGGGAGCTGTTTTTT,CSVDGAGYAGELFF
TRBV2,-,many,TRBJ1-6,TGTGCCAGCCTTCAACAGGGCCACTATAATTCACCCCTCCACTTT,CASLQQGHYNSPLHF
TRBV6-2/TRBV6-3,TRBD1,many,TRBJ1-1,TGTGCCAGCAGACGGACAGGGTTGGCTGAAGCTTTCTTT,CASRRTGLAEAFF
TRBV7-9,-,few,TRBJ2-1,TGTGCCAGCAGCTGGGGTAGGAGCGGCCAGGGCAATGAGCAGTTCTTC,CASSWGRSGQGNEQFF
TRBV12-5,-,-,TRBJ2-1,TGTGCTAGTGACCACGGACACTACAATGAGCAGTTCTTC,CASDHGHYNEQFF
TRBV28,TRBD1,-,TRBJ2-5,TGTGCCAGCAGCCGCGGACAGGGAGTTTTGAAGACCCAGTACTTC,CASSRGQGVLKTQYF
TRBV2,-,few,TRBJ1-5,TGTGCCAGCGGTCGGGATAGCAATCAGCCCCAGCATTTT,CASGRDSNQPQHF
TRBV6-6,TRBD1,few,TRBJ2-2,TGTGCCAGCAAGAATCGCGGACAGGGAGCGAACACCGGGGAGCTGTTTTTT,CASKNRGQGANTGELFF
TRBV28,TRBD1,many,TRBJ2-6,TGTGCCAGCAGCACCAGGGGGCGCAAGGCTGGGGCCAACGTCCTGACTTTC,CASSTRGRKAGANVLTF
TRBV7-6,-,few,TRBJ2-2,TGTGCCAGCAGCTTTAATCCGAACACCGGGGAGCTGTTTTTT,CASSFNPNTGELFF
TRBV4-1,-,-,TRBJ2-7,TGCGCCAGCAGCCAGCCCCTAGCGCGGAGCTCCTACGAGCAGTACTTC,CASSQPLARSSYEQYF
TRBV7-3,-,few,TRBJ2-5,TGTGCCAGCAGCCTAAGAGGAGACTCACCACAAGAGACCCAGTACTTC,CASSLRGDSPQETQYF
TRBV19,-,-,TRBJ2-1,TGTGCCAGTAGTAAGGCCGGCGGGTCCTCCTACAATGAGCAGTTCTTC,CASSKAGGSSYNEQFF
TRBV27,-,few,TRBJ1-1,TGTGCCAGCAGCCAATGGGGCGGGGCCCCGAACACTGAAGCTTTCTTT,CASSQWGGAPNTEAFF
TRBV7-2,-,-,TRBJ2-7,TGTGCCAGCAGCACCATAGGGGGAAAACTAATCTCCTACGAGCAGTACTTC,CASSTIGGKLISYEQYF